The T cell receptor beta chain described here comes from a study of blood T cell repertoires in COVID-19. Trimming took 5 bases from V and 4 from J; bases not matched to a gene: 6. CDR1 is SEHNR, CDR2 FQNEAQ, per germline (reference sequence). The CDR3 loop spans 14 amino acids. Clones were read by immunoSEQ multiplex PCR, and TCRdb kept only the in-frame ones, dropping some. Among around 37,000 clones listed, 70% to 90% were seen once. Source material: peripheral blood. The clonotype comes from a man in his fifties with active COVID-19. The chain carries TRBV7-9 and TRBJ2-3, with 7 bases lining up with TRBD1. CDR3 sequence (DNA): TGTGCCAGCAGCGTACACCAGGGGGCAGATACGCAGTATTTT. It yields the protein CASSVHQGADTQYF.